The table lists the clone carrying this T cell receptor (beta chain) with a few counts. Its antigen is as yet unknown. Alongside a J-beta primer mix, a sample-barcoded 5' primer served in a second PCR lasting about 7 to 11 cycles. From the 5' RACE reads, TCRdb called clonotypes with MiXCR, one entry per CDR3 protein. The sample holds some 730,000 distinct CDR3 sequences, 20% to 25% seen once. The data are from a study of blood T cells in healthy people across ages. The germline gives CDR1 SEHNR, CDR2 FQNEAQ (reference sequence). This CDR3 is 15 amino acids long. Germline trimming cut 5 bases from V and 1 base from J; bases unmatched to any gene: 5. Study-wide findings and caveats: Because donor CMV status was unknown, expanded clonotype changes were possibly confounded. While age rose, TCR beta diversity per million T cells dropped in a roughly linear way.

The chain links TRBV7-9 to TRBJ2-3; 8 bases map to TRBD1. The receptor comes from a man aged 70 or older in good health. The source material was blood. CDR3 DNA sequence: TGTGCCAGCAGCCCCAGGGGGCAAGGCACAGATACGCAGTATTTT. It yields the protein CASSPRGQGTDTQYF.